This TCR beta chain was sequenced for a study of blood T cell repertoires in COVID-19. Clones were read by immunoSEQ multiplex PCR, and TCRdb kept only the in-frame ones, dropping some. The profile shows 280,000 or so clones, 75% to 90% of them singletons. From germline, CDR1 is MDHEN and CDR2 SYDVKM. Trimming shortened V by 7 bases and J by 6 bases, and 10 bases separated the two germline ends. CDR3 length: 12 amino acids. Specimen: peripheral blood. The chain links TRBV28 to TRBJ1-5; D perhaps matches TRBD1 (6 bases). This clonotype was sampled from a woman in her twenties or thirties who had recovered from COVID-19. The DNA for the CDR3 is TGTGCCAGCACCACAGGGTTTCAGCCCCAGCATTTT. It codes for CASTTGFQPQHF.